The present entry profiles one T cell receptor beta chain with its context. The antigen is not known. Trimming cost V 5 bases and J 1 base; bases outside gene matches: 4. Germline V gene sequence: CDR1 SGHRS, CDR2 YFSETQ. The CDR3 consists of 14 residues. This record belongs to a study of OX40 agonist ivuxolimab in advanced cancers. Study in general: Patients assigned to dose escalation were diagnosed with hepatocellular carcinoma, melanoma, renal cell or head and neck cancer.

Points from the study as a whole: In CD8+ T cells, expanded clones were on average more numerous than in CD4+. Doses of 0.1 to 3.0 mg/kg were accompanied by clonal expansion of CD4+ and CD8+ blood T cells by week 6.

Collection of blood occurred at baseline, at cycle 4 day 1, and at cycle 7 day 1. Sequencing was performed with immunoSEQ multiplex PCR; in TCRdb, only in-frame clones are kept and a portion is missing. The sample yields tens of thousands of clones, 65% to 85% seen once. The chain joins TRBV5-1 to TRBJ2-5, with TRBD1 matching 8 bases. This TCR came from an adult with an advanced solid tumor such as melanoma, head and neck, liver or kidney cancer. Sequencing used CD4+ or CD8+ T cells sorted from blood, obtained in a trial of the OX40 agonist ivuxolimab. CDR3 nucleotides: TGCGCCAGCAGTACTGGACAGGGCCAAGAGACCCAGTACTTC. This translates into CASSTGQGQETQYF.